This T cell receptor (beta chain) stems from a study of cytomegalovirus exposure and HLA in healthy donors. Broader study findings: Reports described diagnosis of cytomegalovirus status by the classifier as highly specific and sensitive.

This CDR3 is built from 17 residues. V lost 7 bases to trimming and J lost 7 bases, with 23 bases between them. Per germline, CDR1 MNHEY and CDR2 SMNVEV (reference sequence). Donors came from a validation cohort of some 110 subjects, distinct from the first 666-subject cohort. Sequenced by immunoSEQ multiplex PCR; TCRdb stores in-frame clones only, minus some. This table has approximately 65,000 clones, roughly 96% appearing once. With respect to this clone: No antigen is known for it.

What was sequenced was PBMCs. The source is a man between 18 and 35 years old in good health and CMV-seronegative. The chain carries TRBV27 and TRBJ1-6, with D tentatively TRBD1 (5 bases). The CDR3 protein is CASTTLRGRVPNSPLHF. The CDR3 region has the DNA TGTGCCAGCACCACACTTAGGGGCCGGGTACCAAATTCACCCCTCCACTTT.